This note documents a single T cell receptor (beta chain) sequence. What it binds is not known. The sample comes from a study of T cell responses to AZD1222 COVID-19 vaccine. Study-wide context: The analysis combined second doses at about 4 or about 12 weeks. Overall study results and limits: White British ancestry dominated among donors, who included more females, and clonal diversity was possibly underestimated. Vaccination with two AZD1222 doses was followed by a rise in Spike-specific TCR breadth and depth. Epitopes outside B.1.351 and B.1.1.7 mutated regions reportedly drew nearly half of spike TCRs.

V was clipped by 2 bases and J by 0 bases, with 6 bases between them. CDR3 size: 14 residues. The germline gives CDR1 SGHKS, CDR2 YYEKEE (reference sequence). Sequenced by immunoSEQ multiplex PCR; TCRdb stores in-frame clones only, minus some. The table records about 150,000 clones, 80% to 90% of them present only once. The clonotype comes from an adult in good health. Sample: peripheral blood, taken on day 0 of AZD1222 vaccination. The chain couples TRBV5-5 to TRBJ1-3, with a weak D call TRBD1 (6 bases). CDR3 nucleotide sequence: TGTGCCAGCAGCTTACAGGGCTCTGGAAACACCATATATTTT. Translating it yields CASSLQGSGNTIYF.